The present T cell receptor beta chain was sequenced within a study of T cells in Graves' hyperthyroidism and ophthalmopathy. CDR3 length: 16 amino acids. The V gene's germline CDR1 is KGHDR and CDR2 SFDVKD. The trim removed 3 bases at V and 5 bases at J, leaving 7 bases unmatched. Amplification yielded TCR beta CDR3 regions, with RNA transcripts as the source. HTBI primers were used for first-round RT-PCR of the TCR CDR3. TCRdb re-analysed the multiplex PCR reads in MiXCR, keeping a single row per CDR3 protein. The table has roughly 740,000 distinct CDR3 sequences, roughly 15% seen once. At least ten counts were recorded for this clonotype. Based on clinical symptoms, serum thyroxine and TRAb, thyroid ultrasound and orbital computed tomography, diagnoses were reached. Fresh 10 ml peripheral blood yielded PBMCs.

The receptor comes from a man aged 18 to 30 with Graves' hyperthyroidism. Sequenced sample: blood. V usage is TRBV24-1 and J usage is TRBJ2-5; TRBD1 aligns across 11 bases. CDR3 loop: CATSDPGQGVQETQYF. CDR3 sequence (DNA): TGTGCCACCAGTGATCCGGGACAGGGGGTCCAGGAGACCCAGTACTTC.